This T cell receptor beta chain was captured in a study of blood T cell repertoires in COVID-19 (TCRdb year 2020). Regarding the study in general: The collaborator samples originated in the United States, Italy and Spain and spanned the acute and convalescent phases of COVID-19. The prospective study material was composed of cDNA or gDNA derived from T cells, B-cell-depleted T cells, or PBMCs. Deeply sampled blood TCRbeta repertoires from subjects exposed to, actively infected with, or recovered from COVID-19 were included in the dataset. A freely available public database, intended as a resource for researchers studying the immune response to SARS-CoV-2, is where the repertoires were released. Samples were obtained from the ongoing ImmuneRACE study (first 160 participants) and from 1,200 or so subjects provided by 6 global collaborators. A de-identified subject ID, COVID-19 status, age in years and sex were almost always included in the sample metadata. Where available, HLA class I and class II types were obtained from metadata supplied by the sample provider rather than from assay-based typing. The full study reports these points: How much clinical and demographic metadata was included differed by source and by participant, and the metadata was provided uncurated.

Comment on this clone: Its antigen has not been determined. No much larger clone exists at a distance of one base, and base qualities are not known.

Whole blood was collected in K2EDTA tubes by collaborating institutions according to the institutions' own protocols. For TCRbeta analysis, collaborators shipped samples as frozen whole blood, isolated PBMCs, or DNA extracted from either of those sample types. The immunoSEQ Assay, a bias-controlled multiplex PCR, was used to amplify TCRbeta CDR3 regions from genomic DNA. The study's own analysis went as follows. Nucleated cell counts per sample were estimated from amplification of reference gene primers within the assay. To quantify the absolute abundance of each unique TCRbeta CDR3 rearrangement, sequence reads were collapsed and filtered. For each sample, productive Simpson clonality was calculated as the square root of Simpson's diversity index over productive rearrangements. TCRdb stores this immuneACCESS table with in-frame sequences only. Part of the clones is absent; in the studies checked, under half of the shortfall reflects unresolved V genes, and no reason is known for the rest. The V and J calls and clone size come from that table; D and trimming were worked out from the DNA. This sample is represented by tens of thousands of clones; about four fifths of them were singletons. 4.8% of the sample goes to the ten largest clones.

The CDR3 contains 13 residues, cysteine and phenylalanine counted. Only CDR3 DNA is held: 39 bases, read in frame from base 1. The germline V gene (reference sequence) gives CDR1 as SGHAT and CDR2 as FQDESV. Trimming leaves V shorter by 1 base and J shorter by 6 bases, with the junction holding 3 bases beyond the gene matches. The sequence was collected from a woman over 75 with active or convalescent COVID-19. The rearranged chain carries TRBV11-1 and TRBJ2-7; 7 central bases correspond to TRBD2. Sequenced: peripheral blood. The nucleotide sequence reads TGTGCCAGCAGCTTAGGGGGACTATCCGAGCAGTACTTC. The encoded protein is CASSLGGLSEQYF.